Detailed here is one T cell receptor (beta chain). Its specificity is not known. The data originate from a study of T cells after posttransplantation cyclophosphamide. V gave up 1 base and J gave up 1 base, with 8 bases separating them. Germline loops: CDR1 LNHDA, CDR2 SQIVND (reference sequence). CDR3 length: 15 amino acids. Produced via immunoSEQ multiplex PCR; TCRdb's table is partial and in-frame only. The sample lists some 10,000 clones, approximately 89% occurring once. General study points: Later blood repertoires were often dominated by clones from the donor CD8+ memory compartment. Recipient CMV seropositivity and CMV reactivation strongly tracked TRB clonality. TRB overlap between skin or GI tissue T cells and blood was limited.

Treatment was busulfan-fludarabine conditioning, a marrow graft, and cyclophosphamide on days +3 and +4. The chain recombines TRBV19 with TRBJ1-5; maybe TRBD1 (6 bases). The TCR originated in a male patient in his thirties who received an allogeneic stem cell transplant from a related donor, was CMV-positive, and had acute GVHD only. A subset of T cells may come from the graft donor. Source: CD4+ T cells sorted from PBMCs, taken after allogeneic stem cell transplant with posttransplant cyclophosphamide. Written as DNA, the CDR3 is TGTGCCAGTAGTATAGGGGGGGGCAGCAATCAGCCCCAGCATTTT. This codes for CASSIGGGSNQPQHF.